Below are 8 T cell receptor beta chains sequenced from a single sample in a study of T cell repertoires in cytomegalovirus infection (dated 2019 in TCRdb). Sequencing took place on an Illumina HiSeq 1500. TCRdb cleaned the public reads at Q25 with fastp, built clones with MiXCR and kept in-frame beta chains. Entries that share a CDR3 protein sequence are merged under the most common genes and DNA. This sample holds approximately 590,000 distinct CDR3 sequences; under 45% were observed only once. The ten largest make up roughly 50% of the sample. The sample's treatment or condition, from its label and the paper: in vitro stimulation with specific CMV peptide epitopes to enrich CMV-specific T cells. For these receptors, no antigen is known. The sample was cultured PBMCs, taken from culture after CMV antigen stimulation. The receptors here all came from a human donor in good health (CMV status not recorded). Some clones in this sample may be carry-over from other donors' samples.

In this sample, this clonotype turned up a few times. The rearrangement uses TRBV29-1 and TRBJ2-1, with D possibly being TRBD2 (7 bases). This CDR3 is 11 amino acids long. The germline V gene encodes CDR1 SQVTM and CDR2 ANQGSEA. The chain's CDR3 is CSGGGWNEQFF. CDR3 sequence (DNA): TGCAGTGGGGGGGGCTGGAATGAGCAGTTCTTC.

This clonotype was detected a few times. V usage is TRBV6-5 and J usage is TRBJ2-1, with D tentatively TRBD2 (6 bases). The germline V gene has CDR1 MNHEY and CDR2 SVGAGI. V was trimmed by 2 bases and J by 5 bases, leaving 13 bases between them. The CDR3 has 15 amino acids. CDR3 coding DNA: TGTGCCAGCAGTTACGTTGCTAGCGCGGACAATGAGCAGTTCTTC. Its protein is CASSYVASADNEQFF.

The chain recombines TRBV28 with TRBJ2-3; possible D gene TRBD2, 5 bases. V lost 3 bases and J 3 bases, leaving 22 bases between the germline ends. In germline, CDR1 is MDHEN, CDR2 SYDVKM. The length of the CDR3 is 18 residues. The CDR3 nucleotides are TGTGCCAGCAGTTTCATCCGGACGACTATCCGTTTGACAGATACGCAGTATTTT. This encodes CASSFIRTTIRLTDTQYF. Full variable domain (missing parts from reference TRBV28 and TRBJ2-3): DVKVTQSSRYLVKRTGEKVFLECVQDMDHENMFWYRQDPGLGLRLIYFSYDVKMKEKGDIPEGYSVSREKKERFSLILESASTNQTSMYLCASSFIRTTIRLTDTQYFGPGTRLTVL.

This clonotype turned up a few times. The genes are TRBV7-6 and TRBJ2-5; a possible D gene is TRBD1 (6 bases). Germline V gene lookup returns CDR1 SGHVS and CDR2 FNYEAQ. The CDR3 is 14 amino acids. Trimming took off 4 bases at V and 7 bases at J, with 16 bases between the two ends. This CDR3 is CASSSTGSRGTQYF. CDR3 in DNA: TGTGCCAGCAGCTCTACAGGGTCACGGGGGACCCAGTACTTC.

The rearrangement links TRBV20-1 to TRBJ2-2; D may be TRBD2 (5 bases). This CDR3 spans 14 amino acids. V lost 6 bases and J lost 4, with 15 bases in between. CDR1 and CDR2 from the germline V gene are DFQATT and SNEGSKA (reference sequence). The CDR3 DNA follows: TGCAGTGCCTTGGGCCCCGAGGGCACCGGGGAGCTGTTTTTT. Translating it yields CSALGPEGTGELFF.

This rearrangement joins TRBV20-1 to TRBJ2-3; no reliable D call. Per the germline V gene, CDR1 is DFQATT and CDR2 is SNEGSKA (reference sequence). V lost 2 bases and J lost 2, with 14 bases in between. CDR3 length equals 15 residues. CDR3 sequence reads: CSARNPQGFTDTQYF. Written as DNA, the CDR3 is TGCAGTGCTAGAAATCCTCAAGGGTTCACAGATACGCAGTATTTT.

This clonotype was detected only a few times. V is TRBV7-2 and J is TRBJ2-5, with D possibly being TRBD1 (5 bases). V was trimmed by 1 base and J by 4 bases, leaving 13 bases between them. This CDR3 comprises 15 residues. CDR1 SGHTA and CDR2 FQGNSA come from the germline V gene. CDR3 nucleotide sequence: TGTGCCAGCAGCTTAGTGTGGGGCACCGGAGAGACCCAGTACTTC. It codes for CASSLVWGTGETQYF.

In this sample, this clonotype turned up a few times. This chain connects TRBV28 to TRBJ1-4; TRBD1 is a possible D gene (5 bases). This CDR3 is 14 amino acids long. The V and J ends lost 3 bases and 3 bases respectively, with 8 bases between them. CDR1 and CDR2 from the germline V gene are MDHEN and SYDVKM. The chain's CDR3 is CASSFWGANEKLFF. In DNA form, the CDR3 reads TGTGCCAGCAGTTTTTGGGGGGCTAATGAAAAACTGTTTTTT.